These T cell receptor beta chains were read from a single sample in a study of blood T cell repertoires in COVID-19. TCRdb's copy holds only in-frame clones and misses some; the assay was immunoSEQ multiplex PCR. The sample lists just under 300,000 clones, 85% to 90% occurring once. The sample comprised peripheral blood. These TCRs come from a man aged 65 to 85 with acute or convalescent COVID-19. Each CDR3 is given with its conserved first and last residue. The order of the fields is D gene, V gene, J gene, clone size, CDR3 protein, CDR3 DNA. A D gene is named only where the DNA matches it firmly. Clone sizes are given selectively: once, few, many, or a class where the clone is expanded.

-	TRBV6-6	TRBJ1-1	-	CASSSGGTEAFF	TGTGCCAGCAGTTCGGGGGGCACTGAAGCTTTCTTT
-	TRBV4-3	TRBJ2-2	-	CASSQDKGRFAGELFF	TGCGCCAGCAGCCAAGATAAGGGGAGGTTCGCCGGGGAGCTGTTTTTT
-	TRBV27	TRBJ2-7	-	CASRSVGEEQYF	TGTGCCAGCAGGAGCGTTGGAGAGGAGCAGTACTTC
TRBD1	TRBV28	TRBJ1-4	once	CASSSGGRGLGEKLFF	TGTGCCAGCAGTTCAGGCGGCAGGGGGCTGGGGGAAAAACTGTTTTTT
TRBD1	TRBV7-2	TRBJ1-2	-	CASSLVTGSGSANYGYTF	TGTGCCAGCAGCTTAGTGACAGGGTCGGGATCAGCTAACTATGGCTACACCTTC
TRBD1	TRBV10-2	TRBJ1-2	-	CASSEWVGTGKYYGYTF	TGCGCCAGCAGTGAATGGGTCGGGACAGGGAAATATTATGGCTACACCTTC
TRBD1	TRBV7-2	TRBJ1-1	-	CASSSGQQGLVTEAFF	TGTGCCAGCAGCTCGGGGCAACAGGGGTTGGTCACTGAAGCTTTCTTT
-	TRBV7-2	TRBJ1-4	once	CASSGLTNEKLFF	TGTGCCAGCAGTGGCCTAACTAATGAAAAACTGTTTTTT
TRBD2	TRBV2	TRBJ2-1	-	CASSPTSGGAHEQFF	TGTGCCAGCAGTCCCACTAGCGGGGGGGCCCATGAGCAGTTCTTC
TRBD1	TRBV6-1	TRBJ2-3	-	CASSDRGIADTQYF	TGTGCCAGCAGTGACAGGGGGATCGCAGATACGCAGTATTTT
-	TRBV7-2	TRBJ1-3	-	CASSFGGAGTGNTIYF	TGTGCCAGCAGCTTCGGGGGGGCAGGGACTGGAAACACCATATATTTT
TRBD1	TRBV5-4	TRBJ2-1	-	CASSLDRVGEQFF	TGTGCCAGCAGCCTGGACAGGGTCGGTGAGCAGTTCTTC
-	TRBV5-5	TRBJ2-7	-	CASSLIAGAINYEQYF	TGTGCCAGCAGCTTAATCGCAGGGGCGATCAATTACGAGCAGTACTTC
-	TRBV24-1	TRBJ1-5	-	CATSDPGQWDQPQHF	TGTGCCACCAGTGACCCCGGACAGTGGGATCAGCCCCAGCATTTT
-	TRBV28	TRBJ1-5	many	CASSSGGGNQPQHF	TGTGCCAGCAGTTCTGGCGGCGGCAATCAGCCCCAGCATTTT
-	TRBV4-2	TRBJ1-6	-	CASSQELAGPTYSPLHF	TGTGCCAGCAGCCAAGAGTTGGCAGGGCCCACCTATTCACCCCTCCACTTT
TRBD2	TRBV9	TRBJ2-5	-	CASSAGAAGSGGGSQYF	TGTGCCAGCAGCGCGGGGGCGGCGGGCAGCGGGGGTGGTTCCCAGTACTTC
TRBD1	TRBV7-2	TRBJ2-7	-	CASSLGQVPTYEQYF	TGTGCCAGCAGCCTCGGACAGGTGCCAACCTACGAGCAGTACTTC
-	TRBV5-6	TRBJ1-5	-	CASSFRGGSQHF	TGTGCCAGCAGCTTTCGGGGTGGTTCCCAGCATTTT
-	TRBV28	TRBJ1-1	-	CASSLAEREAFF	TGTGCCAGCAGTTTAGCAGAACGAGAAGCTTTCTTT